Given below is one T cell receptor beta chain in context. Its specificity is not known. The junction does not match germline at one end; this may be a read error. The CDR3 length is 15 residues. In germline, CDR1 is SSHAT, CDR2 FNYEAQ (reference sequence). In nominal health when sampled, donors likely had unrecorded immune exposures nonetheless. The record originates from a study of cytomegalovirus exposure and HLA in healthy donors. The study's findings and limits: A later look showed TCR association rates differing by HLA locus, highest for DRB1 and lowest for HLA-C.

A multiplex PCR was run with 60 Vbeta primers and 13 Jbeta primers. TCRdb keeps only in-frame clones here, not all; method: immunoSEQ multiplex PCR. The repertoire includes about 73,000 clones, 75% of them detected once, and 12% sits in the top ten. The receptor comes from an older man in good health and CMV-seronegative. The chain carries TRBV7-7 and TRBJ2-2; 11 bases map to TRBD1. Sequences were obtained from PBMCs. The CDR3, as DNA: TGTGCTAGCAGCTTTGGGACAGGGGGCACCGGGGAGCTGTTTTTT. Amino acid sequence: CASSFGTGGTGELFF.